This T cell receptor (beta chain) was found in a study of blood T cell repertoires in COVID-19. In the study overall: Researchers got acute and convalescent COVID-19 samples from the United States, Italy and Spain. T cells, B-cell-depleted T cells, or PBMCs provided the cDNA or gDNA that served as material.

Germline V lookup: CDR1 MDHEN, CDR2 SYDVKM. The CDR3 sequence is 16 residues long. The trim removed 6 bases at V and 7 bases at J, leaving 11 bases unmatched. Per the authors' pipeline: Estimation of nucleated cell counts relied on the amplification of reference gene primers. Assay: immunoSEQ multiplex PCR; the TCRdb copy retains only in-frame clones and omits some. V and J calls and clone size come straight from that table; D and trimming were deduced from the DNA. The data show around 180,000 clones, approximately 88% seen once. The clonotype comes from a woman younger than 45 with acute or convalescent COVID-19. The V and J genes are TRBV28 and TRBJ1-4; 10 bases are a match to TRBD1. Source material: peripheral blood. The CDR3 nucleotides read TGTGCCAGCAGCACTGGGACAGGGGAAAGGCGTGAAAAACTGTTTTTT. Residues: CASSTGTGERREKLFF.